These 18 T cell receptor beta chains share one sample of origin, sequenced in a study of blood T cell repertoires in COVID-19. Assay used: immunoSEQ multiplex PCR; TCRdb lists only in-frame clones, some missing. The table shows tens of thousands of clones, with approximately 88% occurring only once. Sequencing was carried out using peripheral blood. The receptors here all came from a human donor in a cohort sampled during active COVID-19.

This clone occurred once. J is TRBJ2-3 and V is TRBV28, with TRBD2 as a possible D gene (6 bases). CDR3 length equals 16 residues. V was shortened by 7 bases and J by 5 bases, with 22 bases between the two germline ends. CDR1 MDHEN and CDR2 SYDVKM come from the germline V gene. The chain's CDR3 is CASKEGGISTGDTQYF. The CDR3 coding sequence is TGTGCCAGCAAAGAGGGAGGCATATCCACGGGAGATACGCAGTATTTT.

DNA of the CDR3: TGTGCCAGTAGTATATTGGGACAGGGGGCTAATGAGCAGTTCTTC. It encodes CASSILGQGANEQFF. The rearrangement joins TRBV19 to TRBJ2-1; 12 nucleotides match TRBD1. This CDR3 has 15 residues. Germline V lookup: CDR1 LNHDA, CDR2 SQIVND (reference sequence). V shed 2 bases and J 7 bases; nucleotides not matched to a gene: 3.

V usage is TRBV6-2 or TRBV6-3 and J usage is TRBJ2-5, with D hard to call. Germline-derived CDR1 and CDR2 are MNHEY and SVGEGT. This CDR3 contains 12 residues. Deletions cut 5 bases from V and 4 bases from J, with 8 bases between. The CDR3 bases are TGTGCCAGCAGTCCCGGTCCAGAGACCCAGTACTTC. This codes for CASSPGPETQYF.

This rearrangement joins TRBV5-1 to TRBJ2-7, with TRBD1 matching 11 bases. Germline V CDR1 and CDR2: SGHRS, YFSETQ. The V and J ends lost 4 bases and 3 bases, in that order; junction bases with no gene match: 6. The CDR3 length is 15 residues. CDR3 loop: CASSPGTGGFYEQYF. In DNA, the CDR3 is TGCGCCAGCAGCCCAGGGACAGGGGGTTTCTACGAGCAGTACTTC.

This rearrangement joins TRBV7-8 to TRBJ1-3; TRBD1 matches 10 bases. CDR1 is SGHVS, CDR2 FQNEAQ, per germline. Trimming cost V 7 bases and J 3 bases; bases outside gene matches: 21. The CDR3 consists of 20 residues. The CDR3 DNA is TGTGCCAGCACGGAGCGAACCGGGACAGGGGTCTCTTTTAGTGGAAACACCATATATTTT. It yields the protein CASTERTGTGVSFSGNTIYF. Looking up the rest from reference TRBV7-8 and TRBJ1-3 gives the full variable domain: GAGVSQSPRYKVAKRGQDVALRCDPISGHVSLFWYQQALGQGPEFLTYFQNEAQLDKSGLPSDRFFAERPEGSVSTLKIQRTQQEDSAVYLCASTERTGTGVSFSGNTIYFGEGSWLTVV.

The chain uses TRBV9 and TRBJ1-2, with D possibly TRBD1 on 5 matching bases. The CDR3 contains 14 residues. Per germline, CDR1 SGDLS and CDR2 YYNGEE. V dropped 4 bases and J dropped 2 bases, with 12 bases sitting between them. CDR3 sequence reads: CASSLGGMNYGYTF. The CDR3, as DNA: TGTGCCAGCAGCCTTGGGGGGATGAACTATGGCTACACCTTC.

The chain has TRBV30 and TRBJ1-5, with D possibly being TRBD1 (5 bases). The V gene's germline CDR1 is GTSNPN and CDR2 SVGIG (reference sequence). Trimming took 3 bases from V and 7 from J, leaving 22 bases between them. The CDR3 loop spans 16 amino acids. DNA for the CDR3: TGTGCCTGGAGAAGAAGGGGCGCGAGGATCGACCAGCCCCAGCATTTT. Amino acid sequence: CAWRRRGARIDQPQHF.

This chain joins TRBV5-1 and TRBJ2-3; the D is unclear. The V end was cut by 0 bases, the J end by 6 bases, with 2 bases between. Germline V lookup: CDR1 SGHRS, CDR2 YFSETQ. The CDR3 spans 11 residues. CDR3 nucleotide sequence: TGCGCCAGCAGCTTGGCGGATACGCAGTATTTT. It specifies CASSLADTQYF.

The chain uses TRBV27 and TRBJ2-1, with unresolved D. V gave up 5 bases and J gave up 0 bases, with 11 bases separating them. The CDR3 contains 15 residues. The germline CDR1 and CDR2 sequences are MNHEY and SMNVEV (reference sequence). For the CDR3, the DNA is TGTGCCAGCAGTGCGGTTAGGAGCTCCTACAATGAGCAGTTCTTC. It translates to CASSAVRSSYNEQFF.

The V and J genes are TRBV6-1 and TRBJ2-2; TRBD2 matches at 13 bases. J was trimmed by 6 bases and V by 3 bases; bases with no gene match: 4. CDR1 is MNHNS, CDR2 SASEGT, per germline. The CDR3 length is 16 residues. The chain's CDR3 is CASSDRLAGGAGELFF. The CDR3 DNA is TGTGCCAGCAGTGATAGACTAGCGGGAGGAGCCGGGGAGCTGTTTTTT.

This clone appeared a single time. The genes are TRBV7-2 and TRBJ1-1; no clear D. V lost 1 base and J 1 base, leaving 13 bases between the germline ends. Germline CDR1 is SGHTA and CDR2 is FQGNSA. The CDR3 contains 16 residues. The CDR3 region is CASSLVPLVENTEAFF. CDR3 nucleotides: TGTGCCAGCAGCTTAGTCCCGCTCGTAGAGAACACTGAAGCTTTCTTT.

This sequence joins TRBV29-1 and TRBJ1-1; D may be TRBD1 (5 bases). The germline V gene has CDR1 SQVTM and CDR2 ANQGSEA. The CDR3 length is 13 residues. The germline V and J ends were trimmed by 7 bases and 2 bases, with 14 bases remaining between them. CDR3 sequence: CSGALGQNTEAFF. CDR3 sequence (DNA): TGCAGCGGTGCATTAGGACAAAACACTGAAGCTTTCTTT.

This clone was seen more than once but under ten times. J is TRBJ1-3 and V is TRBV6-5; tentatively, D is TRBD1 (6 bases). There are 14 residues in the CDR3. Germline CDR1 MNHEY, CDR2 SVGAGI. The germline V and J ends were trimmed by 7 bases and 1 base, with 11 bases remaining between them. In DNA, the CDR3 is TGTGCCAGCATTTTTGACAGGTCTGGAAACACCATATATTTT. This sequence encodes CASIFDRSGNTIYF.

The genes are TRBV5-1 and TRBJ2-1; 9 nucleotides match TRBD1. Germline V gives CDR1 SGHRS, CDR2 YFSETQ. The CDR3 runs to 20 residues. V dropped 4 bases and J dropped 8; count of bases not matched to a gene: 25. Written as DNA, the CDR3 is TGCGCCAGCAGCAAGGACCGGGACAGGGTCCCCCGGTGGGGTTTGGATGAGCAGTTCTTC. It encodes CASSKDRDRVPRWGLDEQFF.

This chain uses TRBV6-5 with TRBJ2-7; 14 bases align to TRBD2. The germline V gene has CDR1 MNHEY and CDR2 SVGAGI. J was trimmed by 4 bases and V by 6 bases; bases with no gene match: 5. The CDR3 runs 15 residues. CDR3 nucleotide sequence: TGTGCCAGCAGCCGCCGACTAGCGGGGGGGTACGAGCAGTACTTC. This gives the protein CASSRRLAGGYEQYF.

The rearrangement links TRBV5-4 to TRBJ2-5, with 11 bases aligning to TRBD2. CDR3 length equals 15 residues. V was clipped by 2 bases and J by 4 bases; unmatched bases: 4. Germline-derived CDR1 and CDR2 are SGHNT and YYREEE (reference sequence). This CDR3 is CASSFGSGGGETQYF. CDR3 sequence (DNA): TGTGCCAGCAGCTTTGGTAGCGGGGGGGGAGAGACCCAGTACTTC.

V and J are TRBV7-3 and TRBJ1-1; D remains ambiguous. Germline V gene data show CDR1 as SGHTA and CDR2 as FQGTGA. The CDR3 sequence is 13 residues long. Trimming took 0 bases from V and 5 from J, leaving 7 bases between them. The CDR3 here is CASSLTPGTEAFF. In DNA form, the CDR3 reads TGTGCCAGCAGCTTAACGCCGGGGACTGAAGCTTTCTTT.

This chain links TRBV4-2 with TRBJ2-7; D is perhaps TRBD1 (5 bases). The CDR3 contains 17 residues. In germline, CDR1 is LGHNA, CDR2 YNFKEQ. Deletions cut 1 base from V and 2 bases from J, with 18 bases between. CDR3 DNA: TGTGCCAGCAGCCAAGTCGGTTCGGACAAGGATGCCTACGAGCAGTACTTC. Its translation is CASSQVGSDKDAYEQYF.